This T cell receptor (beta chain) was recorded in a study of Graves' ophthalmopathy and Graves' hyperthyroidism. In its sample, this clonotype was seen many times. CDR3 length: 14 residues. The ends were cut back, 3 bases at V and 8 bases at J, with 19 bases in the middle. The germline V gene has CDR1 GTSNPN and CDR2 SVGIG (reference sequence). RNA transcripts provided the template for amplifying TCR beta CDR3 regions. Second-round multiplex PCR followed a first-round RT-PCR using HTBI primers. One entry per CDR3 protein, called by TCRdb with MiXCR from the multiplex PCR reads. The data hold hundreds of thousands of distinct CDR3 sequences, with approximately 22% observed a single time.

The receptor was isolated from a woman under 30 with stable Graves' hyperthyroidism. Some clones in this sample may be carry-over from other donors' samples. The sequenced sample was peripheral blood. The chain carries TRBV30 and TRBJ1-2, with D hard to call. CDR3 DNA sequence: TGTGCCTGGAGCCTGAAGGGTCTCTCAAGGGGCTACACCTTC. As protein: CAWSLKGLSRGYTF.